These 29 T cell receptor beta chains came from one sample sequenced in a study of T cells in Graves' hyperthyroidism and ophthalmopathy. RNA transcripts yielded amplified TCR beta CDR3 regions. A first-round RT-PCR of the TCR CDR3 used the HTBI primer set. TCRdb reprocessed the multiplex PCR reads via MiXCR and lists one record per CDR3 protein. The sample holds fewer than 550,000 distinct CDR3 sequences, about a sixth seen once. Sequencing used blood. These TCRs come from a woman between 18 and 30 years old with Graves' hyperthyroidism.

This clonotype was seen ten or more times. J is TRBJ2-7 and V is TRBV7-9; D gene unclear. CDR1 is SEHNR, CDR2 FQNEAQ, per germline (reference sequence). The CDR3 extends over 12 amino acids. V was cut by 1 base and J by 5 bases, with 6 bases left in between. The CDR3 protein is CASSLVGDEQYF. CDR3 DNA sequence: TGTGCCAGCAGCTTAGTTGGCGACGAGCAGTACTTC.

This clonotype has ten or more counts. This sequence joins TRBV3-1 and TRBJ2-1; the D gene is possibly TRBD2 (6 bases). Per germline, CDR1 LGHDT and CDR2 YNNKEL (reference sequence). V was shortened by 8 bases and J by 7 bases, with 12 bases between the two germline ends. CDR3 length: 12 amino acids. DNA for the CDR3: TGTGCCAGCGGGACTTTGGGGAATGAGCAGTTCTTC. This translates into CASGTLGNEQFF.

The chain uses TRBV5-1 and TRBJ1-2; the D is unclear. In germline, CDR1 is SGHRS, CDR2 YFSETQ. The CDR3 extends over 12 amino acids. Trimming cost V 7 bases and J 1 base, with 8 bases left between them. The CDR3 sequence: CASFEINYGYTF. DNA for the CDR3: TGCGCCAGCTTTGAGATTAACTATGGCTACACCTTC.

This clonotype was recorded at least ten times. The CDR3 loop reads CASSTRTAYEQYF. As DNA, the CDR3 is TGTGCCAGTAGTACACGGACTGCCTACGAGCAGTACTTC. The V and J genes are TRBV19 and TRBJ2-7; possible D gene TRBD2, 5 bases. In germline, CDR1 is LNHDA, CDR2 SQIVND (reference sequence). This CDR3 has 13 amino acids. The V gene lost 4 bases and the J gene lost 2 bases, with 9 bases spanning the gap.

This clonotype was seen at least ten times. The rearrangement uses TRBV11-2 and TRBJ2-7, with 9 positions matching TRBD2. CDR1 is SGHAT, CDR2 FQNNGV, per germline. This CDR3 has 15 residues. The J segment lost 7 bases and the V segment lost 4 bases, leaving 11 bases of the junction unmatched. The CDR3 DNA is TGTGCCAGCAGCTCAGTTTCAGGCAGCGGGGGGGAGCAGTACTTC. Translated: CASSSVSGSGGEQYF.

This clonotype has a count of ten or more. The chain links TRBV11-2 to TRBJ1-2; 10 bases are a match to TRBD1. Losses at the gene ends were 1 base for V and 8 bases for J; bases not matched to a gene: 13. The germline V gene encodes CDR1 SGHAT and CDR2 FQNNGV. This CDR3 is 17 amino acids long. CDR3 region: CASSLVGTGANSDGYTF. Here the CDR3 DNA reads TGTGCCAGCAGCTTAGTCGGGACAGGGGCCAACTCGGACGGCTACACCTTC.

The chain combines TRBV5-6 with TRBJ1-1; D call uncertain. Germline-derived CDR1 and CDR2 are SGHDT and YYEEEE. The V end was cut by 1 base, the J end by 1 base, with 5 bases between. This CDR3 is built from 13 residues. Written as DNA, the CDR3 is TGTGCCAGCAGCTTGAATCCGAACACTGAAGCTTTCTTT. This encodes CASSLNPNTEAFF.

The chain carries TRBV6-1 and TRBJ2-7; 7 bases agree with TRBD1. The CDR3 is made up of 14 amino acids. V lost 2 bases, J lost 3 bases, and 4 bases stayed unmatched. Germline loops: CDR1 MNHNS, CDR2 SASEGT. CDR3 DNA: TGTGCCAGCAGTGAAAGCAACAGGGGCTACGAGCAGTACTTC. Its protein is CASSESNRGYEQYF.

This chain connects TRBV3-1 to TRBJ1-1; 8 bases map to TRBD1. This CDR3 spans 17 amino acids. The ends lost 4 bases at V and 0 bases at J; junction bases unmatched: 10. Germline loops: CDR1 LGHDT, CDR2 YNNKEL (reference sequence). The CDR3 DNA reads TGTGCCAGCAGCCTAAGCTTTCGACAGGGGATGAACACTGAAGCTTTCTTT. The encoded protein is CASSLSFRQGMNTEAFF.

The chain's CDR3 is CASSQQGGPQTEAFF. As DNA, the CDR3 is TGTGCCAGCAGCCAACAGGGTGGGCCTCAGACTGAAGCTTTCTTT. The chain links TRBV14 to TRBJ1-1, with a weak D call TRBD1 (5 bases). The CDR3 has 15 amino acids. Per the germline V gene, CDR1 is SGHDN and CDR2 is FVKESK. V was clipped by 2 bases and J by 5 bases, with 15 bases between them.

In this sample, this clonotype turned up a few times. The V and J genes are TRBV19 and TRBJ1-1; D gene unclear. From germline, CDR1 is LNHDA and CDR2 SQIVND (reference sequence). The CDR3 is 14 amino acids. V was trimmed by 11 bases and J by 4 bases, leaving 20 bases between them. The DNA of the CDR3 is TGTGCCTGTCGGGCCTCAATACGGATCACTGAAGCTTTCTTT. Translating it yields CACRASIRITEAFF.

This clonotype was counted ten times or more. The chain carries TRBV3-1 and TRBJ2-1, with D possibly being TRBD1 (7 bases). The V end lost 4 bases, the J end lost 9 bases, and 13 bases lay between the germline ends. CDR3 length: 13 amino acids. CDR1 LGHDT and CDR2 YNNKEL come from the germline V gene (reference sequence). CDR3 DNA sequence: TGTGCCAGCAGCCCCTACCAGGGGGGTGAGCAGTTCTTC. Residues: CASSPYQGGEQFF.

Details on this clonotype: The junction departs from the called germline gene at one end, perhaps through a read error. The chain is built from TRBV2 and TRBJ1-2; 7 nucleotides align to TRBD1. CDR1 and CDR2 from the germline V gene are SNHLY and FYNNEI. The CDR3 consists of 12 residues. The CDR3 sequence: CTSSTSDRFYTF. CDR3 nucleotides: TGTACCAGCAGTACCTCGGACAGGTTCTACACCTTC.

In this sample, this clonotype turned up many times. The chain combines TRBV11-2 with TRBJ2-2; 9 positions match TRBD2. V lost 5 bases and J lost 0; bases outside the gene matches: 1. The CDR3 extends over 15 amino acids. Germline V CDR1 and CDR2: SGHAT, FQNNGV. The CDR3 reads CASSRTSANTGELFF. CDR3 sequence (DNA): TGTGCCAGCAGCCGGACTAGCGCGAACACCGGGGAGCTGTTTTTT.

Many counts were recorded for this clonotype. The chain has TRBV2 and TRBJ1-2; 9 nucleotides align to TRBD1. CDR3 length equals 14 residues. Germline V gives CDR1 SNHLY, CDR2 FYNNEI. J gave up 6 bases and V 6 bases, and 8 bases lay outside the gene matches. As DNA, the CDR3 is TGTGCCAGCAGGGGTGACAGGGGGGGAAATGGCTACACCTTC. Translating gives CASRGDRGGNGYTF.

This clonotype was found many times. This sequence joins TRBV2 and TRBJ1-5; D unclear. V lost 6 bases, J lost 1 base, and 16 bases lay in between. Germline CDR1 and CDR2: SNHLY and FYNNEI. The CDR3 spans 16 residues. CDR3 protein: CASSPWAGRSNQPQHF. The CDR3, as DNA: TGTGCCAGCAGCCCCTGGGCTGGCAGAAGCAATCAGCCCCAGCATTTT. Supplemented by reference TRBV2 and TRBJ1-5, the full variable domain reads EPEVTQTPSHQVTQMGQEVILRCVPISNHLYFYWYRQILGQKVEFLVSFYNNEISEKSEIFDDQFSVERPDGSNFTLKIRSTKLEDSAMYFCASSPWAGRSNQPQHFGDGTRLSIL.

This clonotype showed up many times. The rearrangement links TRBV5-5 to TRBJ2-7; D is ambiguous. CDR3 length: 13 residues. With 2 bases removed from V and 1 base from J, the gap between germline ends came to 7 bases. The V gene's germline CDR1 is SGHKS and CDR2 YYEKEE (reference sequence). DNA of the CDR3: TGTGCCAGCAGCTTTGGCCGATCCTACGAGCAGTACTTC. As protein: CASSFGRSYEQYF.

This clonotype came up a few times. V and J are TRBV19 and TRBJ2-3, with D hard to call. CDR1 is LNHDA, CDR2 SQIVND, per germline (reference sequence). Trimming took off 3 bases at V and 1 base at J, with 5 bases between the two ends. CDR3 size: 13 residues. The CDR3 sequence is CASSMLGTDTQYF. CDR3 in DNA: TGTGCCAGTAGTATGTTGGGCACAGATACGCAGTATTTT.

The genes are TRBV19 and TRBJ1-5, with D possibly matching TRBD1 (6 bases). Germline values: CDR1 LNHDA, CDR2 SQIVND (reference sequence). This CDR3 is 16 amino acids long. V was pared by 1 base and J by 1 base, with 11 bases between. The CDR3 nucleotides are TGTGCCAGTAGTATAGGGCACAGGGCGAGCAATCAGCCCCAGCATTTT. Its protein is CASSIGHRASNQPQHF.

This clonotype was detected many times. The chain links TRBV2 to TRBJ1-5; TRBD1 matches 8 bases. V dropped 4 bases and J dropped 5; count of bases not matched to a gene: 4. The CDR3 sequence is 14 residues long. Germline V gene data show CDR1 as SNHLY and CDR2 as FYNNEI. CDR3 sequence reads: CASSGQGTDQPQHF. The CDR3 DNA follows: TGTGCCAGCAGTGGACAGGGGACGGATCAGCCCCAGCATTTT.

This chain connects TRBV18 to TRBJ2-4; D may be TRBD2 (5 bases). V dropped 4 bases and J dropped 0 bases, with 16 bases sitting between them. Germline assignment: CDR1 KGHSH and CDR2 LQKENI. The CDR3 spans 17 residues. CDR3 in DNA: TGTGCCAGCTCACGGGGTATGGGAGAAGTAGCCAAAAACATTCAGTACTTC. This encodes CASSRGMGEVAKNIQYF.

This clonotype showed up just a few times. V gene TRBV14 combines with J gene TRBJ2-1; TRBD2 matches 11 bases. Germline V gene data show CDR1 as SGHDN and CDR2 as FVKESK. CDR3 length: 17 residues. Trimming at V came to 6 bases and at J to 4 bases, leaving 11 bases not matched to a gene. The CDR3 protein is CASSDSSGLAVYNEQFF. The CDR3 DNA is TGTGCCAGCAGTGACAGTTCGGGACTAGCGGTATACAATGAGCAGTTCTTC.

Of note for this clonotype: This may arise from a read error, as a much more abundant clone is one base away. This chain connects TRBV11-2 to TRBJ2-7; D unresolved. CDR1 SGHAT and CDR2 FQNNGV come from the germline V gene. The CDR3 extends over 12 amino acids. CDR3 sequence (DNA): TGTGCCAGCAGCCTAATCCCGGGCGAGCGGTACTTC. Translating it yields CASSLIPGERYF.

This clonotype was observed many times. This sequence joins TRBV20-1 and TRBJ2-3; TRBD2 matches at 12 bases. CDR3 size: 14 residues. J was trimmed by 4 bases and V by 3 bases; bases with no gene match: 2. Germline V gene lookup returns CDR1 DFQATT and CDR2 SNEGSKA (reference sequence). CDR3 in DNA: TGCAGTGCTAGGGGACTAGCGGGCGCAGATACGCAGTATTTT. Encoded protein: CSARGLAGADTQYF.

This clonotype was counted many times. The rearrangement uses TRBV28 and TRBJ1-1; TRBD1 might be the D (6 bases). The CDR3 spans 16 residues. Germline assignment: CDR1 MDHEN and CDR2 SYDVKM. Trimming stripped 3 bases from V and 1 base from J, with 15 bases between. The CDR3 DNA follows: TGTGCCAGCAGTTTGGGATCGGACAGCTGGAACACTGAAGCTTTCTTT. Amino acid sequence: CASSLGSDSWNTEAFF.

This chain joins TRBV19 and TRBJ2-1; 7 positions match TRBD1. CDR3 length: 15 amino acids. Germline V gene data show CDR1 as LNHDA and CDR2 as SQIVND (reference sequence). Losses at the gene ends were 4 bases for V and 6 bases for J; bases not matched to a gene: 9. CDR3 coding DNA: TGTGCCAGTAGTACCCCACAGGGGTATCTCAATGAGCAGTTCTTC. It codes for CASSTPQGYLNEQFF.

In this sample, this clonotype turned up a few times. This chain links TRBV5-6 with TRBJ2-2, with 10 bases lining up with TRBD1. CDR3 length: 16 residues. V was clipped by 3 bases and J by 5 bases; unmatched bases: 7. Germline assignment: CDR1 SGHDT and CDR2 YYEEEE. CDR3 DNA: TGTGCCAGCAGCTCCGACAGGGGGCGATCGACCGGGGAGCTGTTTTTT. Translated: CASSSDRGRSTGELFF.

This clonotype has ten or more counts. The V gene is TRBV5-1, the J gene TRBJ2-3; 8 bases match TRBD2. Germline V gives CDR1 SGHRS, CDR2 YFSETQ. This CDR3 spans 16 amino acids. J gave up 4 bases and V 3 bases, and 10 bases lay outside the gene matches. This CDR3 reads CASSSTRAGAADTQYF. The CDR3 DNA reads TGCGCCAGCAGCTCAACCCGAGCGGGAGCGGCAGATACGCAGTATTTT. The whole variable domain, remainder taken from reference TRBV5-1 and TRBJ2-3, is KAGVTQTPRYLIKTRGQQVTLSCSPISGHRSVSWYQQTPGQGLQFLFEYFSETQRNKGNFPGRFSGRQFSNSRSEMNVSTLELGDSALYLCASSSTRAGAADTQYFGPGTRLTVL.

This clonotype came up many times. This CDR3 reads CASSDRLGGSYEQYF. The CDR3, as DNA: TGTGCCAGCAGTGATAGACTAGGAGGCTCCTACGAGCAGTACTTC. This chain links TRBV25-1 with TRBJ2-7; possible D gene TRBD2, 6 bases. Per the germline V gene, CDR1 is MGHDK and CDR2 is SYGVNS. CDR3 size: 15 residues. Trimming removed 3 bases from V and 0 bases from J, with 12 bases in between.